The entry below describes one T cell receptor beta chain. As processed by the authors: Amplification of reference gene primers provided the estimated nucleated cell counts. Assay used: immunoSEQ multiplex PCR; TCRdb lists only in-frame clones, some missing. V and J calls plus clone size are reproduced from that table; the DNA served to infer D and trimming. The data contain about 410,000 clones, approximately 89% of them singletons. This sample was taken from a study of blood T cell repertoires in COVID-19. The CDR3 is made up of 18 amino acids. V trimming: 4 bases; J trimming: 0 bases; junction bases outside the gene matches: 14. Germline-derived CDR1 and CDR2 are LGHDT and YNNKEL (reference sequence).

V gene TRBV3-1 (or the pseudogene TRBV3-2) combines with J gene TRBJ2-7, with 8 nucleotides matching TRBD1. This receptor was taken from a woman in her 40s with COVID-19, enrolled during active disease. The sample comprised peripheral blood. The CDR3 reads CASSPLVGTGNFSYEQYF. The CDR3 nucleotides are TGTGCCAGCAGCCCTTTGGTCGGGACAGGCAACTTCTCCTACGAGCAGTACTTC.